These T cell receptor beta chains were read from a single sample in a study of cytomegalovirus exposure and HLA in healthy donors. Here immunoSEQ multiplex PCR was the method, and the copy in TCRdb shows in-frame clones only, minus some. Of approximately 150,000 clones listed, 79% are singletons. Sequencing used PBMCs. The receptors shown here come from a man in his fifties in good health and CMV-seropositive. CDR3s include the opening cysteine and the closing phenylalanine or tryptophan. The D gene is left open where the match is weak. Only part of the rows carry a size: once, few, many, or a class if the clone is expanded.

V gene	D gene	clone size	J gene	CDR3 DNA	CDR3 protein
TRBV6-1	TRBD1	NA	TRBJ2-7	TGTGCCAGCGACAAGAGACAGGGAGAGACCCACGAGCAGTACTTC	CASDKRQGETHEQYF
TRBV5-4	NA	NA	TRBJ2-7	TGTGCCAGCAGCACCTTGGTGGGCCTCAGGGGCGAGCAGTACTTC	CASSTLVGLRGEQYF
TRBV11-2	TRBD2	NA	TRBJ2-1	TGTGCCAGCAGCTTACTAGCGGGGGCCCACAATGAGCAGTTCTTC	CASSLLAGAHNEQFF
TRBV4-2	TRBD2	NA	TRBJ2-7	TGTGCCAGCAGCCAAGCACCCCTAGCGGGCGAGCAGTACTTC	CASSQAPLAGEQYF
TRBV5-5	TRBD2	NA	TRBJ2-2	TGTGCCAGCAGCTTGGGAGCGGGAGGGGTCACCGGGGAGCTGTTTTTT	CASSLGAGGVTGELFF
TRBV9	NA	few	TRBJ2-7	TGTGCCAGCAGCGTGGGCTCTACCTATTTAGAGCAGTACTTC	CASSVGSTYLEQYF
TRBV7-2	TRBD2	NA	TRBJ2-3	TGTGCCAGCAGCCCGGGACTAGCGGAAGTCTCGACAGATACGCAGTATTTT	CASSPGLAEVSTDTQYF
TRBV7-9	NA	NA	TRBJ2-2	TGTGCCAGCAGCCCCCTGAAGGGGATCATGGCTTCCGGGGAGCTGTTTTTT	CASSPLKGIMASGELFF
TRBV9	NA	NA	TRBJ2-7	TGTGCCAGCAGCCCCGACATACGGCACTACGAGCAGTACTTC	CASSPDIRHYEQYF
TRBV5-1	TRBD1	once	TRBJ1-1	TGCGCCAGCAGCCTGCAGACAGGGGGCACTGAAGCTTTCTTT	CASSLQTGGTEAFF
TRBV5-1	NA	once	TRBJ2-3	TGCGCCAGCAGCTTTGTGGGAGTAGGCACAGATACGCAGTATTTT	CASSFVGVGTDTQYF
TRBV4-1	NA	few	TRBJ2-7	TGCGCCAGCAGCCAAGACGCCGGGACCTACGAGCAGTACTTC	CASSQDAGTYEQYF
TRBV7-2	TRBD2	few	TRBJ2-4	TGTGCCAGCAGCTCCCGACTAGCGGGATTGAACATTCAGTACTTC	CASSSRLAGLNIQYF
TRBV10-2	NA	once	TRBJ2-3	TGCGCCAGCAGGACAGGCACAGATACGCAGTATTTT	CASRTGTDTQYF
TRBV5-5	NA	NA	TRBJ1-5	TGTGCCAGCAGCTTGGGCTATAGCAATCAGCCCCAACATTTT	CASSLGYSNQPQHF
TRBV9	TRBD2	NA	TRBJ2-1	TGTGCCAGCAGCGTAATAGCGGGAGCTGGGGGTGAGCAGTTCTTC	CASSVIAGAGGEQFF
TRBV7-9	TRBD1	NA	TRBJ2-7	TGTGCCAGCCACAGGACAGGGACCTACGAGCAGTACTTC	CASHRTGTYEQYF
TRBV6-5	TRBD1	NA	TRBJ2-1	TGTGCCAGCAGCCGTGGACAGGGGCATGAGCAGTTCTTC	CASSRGQGHEQFF
TRBV6-4	NA	NA	TRBJ2-1	TGTGCCAGCAGTGACTCTTGGGCTAGCTCTGGCAATGAGCAGTTCTTC	CASSDSWASSGNEQFF